The 28 T cell receptor beta chains below were found in one sample sequenced in a study of blood T cell repertoires in COVID-19. TCRdb's copy holds only in-frame clones and misses some; the assay was immunoSEQ multiplex PCR. Counted here are more than 100,000 clones, about 90% occurring once; the ten biggest clones make up about 2.5%. Sequencing was performed on peripheral blood. The receptor set was obtained from a man aged 50-59 years with active COVID-19.

This clone came up once. The gene calls are TRBV6-5 and TRBJ1-6; D gene unclear. The CDR3 consists of 11 residues. V shed 7 bases and J shed 5 bases, with 3 bases lying between them. The germline gives CDR1 MNHEY, CDR2 SVGAGI. Here the CDR3 DNA reads TGTGCCAGCAACAATAATTCACCCCTCCACTTT. Protein sequence: CASNNNSPLHF.

This chain connects TRBV19 to TRBJ1-1; 7 bases align to TRBD1. The V gene end was trimmed by 1 base and the J gene end by 4 bases; junction bases not matched to a gene: 3. Germline lookup yields CDR1 LNHDA and CDR2 SQIVND (reference sequence). The CDR3 runs 14 residues. As DNA, the CDR3 is TGTGCCAGTAGTATAGGACAGGGACCCACTGAAGCTTTCTTT. The encoded protein is CASSIGQGPTEAFF.

This clone has only one observation. In DNA, the CDR3 is TGTGCCAGCAGCCCCGGAAGGACAGGGCTGGGAGAGCAGTACTTC. Translating gives CASSPGRTGLGEQYF. V usage is TRBV11-3 and J usage is TRBJ2-7; 8 bases agree with TRBD1. CDR3 length equals 15 residues. Germline CDR1 SGHNT, CDR2 YENEEA. V shed 5 bases and J 7 bases; nucleotides not matched to a gene: 13. Filled out from reference TRBV11-3 and TRBJ2-7, the complete variable domain reads EAGVVQSPRYKIIEKKQPVAFWCNPISGHNTLYWYLQNLGQGPELLIRYENEEAVDDSQLPKDRFSAERLKGVDSTLKIQPAELGDSAVYLCASSPGRTGLGEQYFGPGTRLTVT.

The V gene is TRBV5-1, the J gene TRBJ1-2, with 7 positions matching TRBD1. After removal of 2 bases from V and 4 bases from J, the junction contained 5 bases not matched to a gene. The CDR3 runs 14 residues. Looked up from germline, CDR1 is SGHRS and CDR2 is YFSETQ. DNA for the CDR3: TGCGCCAGCAGCTTCACGACAGGGAGCTATGGCTACACCTTC. Residues: CASSFTTGSYGYTF.

CDR3 residues: CASRSLSNPGTQYF. As DNA, the CDR3 is TGCGCCAGCAGGAGCTTAAGCAACCCAGGTACGCAGTATTTT. The rearrangement joins TRBV5-1 to TRBJ2-3; D call uncertain. Per the germline V gene, CDR1 is SGHRS and CDR2 is YFSETQ. V was trimmed by 5 bases and J by 8 bases, leaving 18 bases between them. The length of the CDR3 is 14 residues.

V gene TRBV3-1 (or the pseudogene TRBV3-2) combines with J gene TRBJ1-2, with 9 nucleotides matching TRBD1. The CDR3 runs to 15 residues. CDR1 is LGHDT and CDR2 is YNNKEL in the germline V gene (reference sequence). With 5 bases clipped from V and 8 bases from J, the junction kept 12 bases outside the gene matches. CDR3 nucleotides: TGTGCCAGCAGCTCATTCGAACAGGGGGCGAGGGGCTACACCTTC. Its translation: CASSSFEQGARGYTF.

This clone was recorded a few times. The chain couples TRBV5-6 to TRBJ2-7, with TRBD2 matching 7 bases. The CDR3 is made up of 15 amino acids. Trimming cost V 4 bases and J 4 bases; bases outside gene matches: 11. The germline V gene has CDR1 SGHDT and CDR2 YYEEEE. The CDR3 spells CASSQRGGSYYEQYF. For the CDR3, the DNA is TGTGCCAGCAGCCAGCGCGGGGGTTCCTATTACGAGCAGTACTTC.

This sequence joins TRBV10-2 and TRBJ1-6, with no clear D. CDR1 and CDR2 (germline): WSHSY, SAAADI. V was clipped by 6 bases and J by 7 bases, with 10 bases between them. This CDR3 region has 13 residues. CDR3 amino acids: CASRTSGNSPLHF. CDR3 coding DNA: TGCGCCAGCAGAACTTCGGGGAATTCACCCCTCCACTTT.

The chain carries TRBV30 and TRBJ1-6; D perhaps matches TRBD1 (6 bases). The CDR3 runs 13 residues. V was shortened by 5 bases and J by 8 bases, with 13 bases between the two germline ends. Germline V gives CDR1 GTSNPN, CDR2 SVGIG (reference sequence). The DNA of the CDR3 is TGTGCCTGGGGCCAGGGGAGTTATTCACCCCTCCACTTT. It translates to CAWGQGSYSPLHF.

The rearrangement joins TRBV6-5 to TRBJ1-1; the D is unclear. Germline CDR1 and CDR2: MNHEY and SVGAGI. This CDR3 has 14 residues. V lost 5 bases and J 0 bases, leaving 10 bases between the germline ends. The DNA of the CDR3 is TGTGCCAGCAGTATATACAGCTTGAACACTGAAGCTTTCTTT. Protein sequence: CASSIYSLNTEAFF.

This clone was seen only once. The chain employs TRBV5-4 and TRBJ1-1, with TRBD1 identical over 7 bases. V dropped 2 bases and J dropped 7; count of bases not matched to a gene: 11. CDR1 is SGHNT, CDR2 YYREEE, per germline (reference sequence). The CDR3 loop spans 15 amino acids. This chain's CDR3 is CASSFITGAINEAFF. In DNA, the CDR3 is TGTGCCAGCAGCTTTATAACAGGGGCCATCAATGAAGCTTTCTTT.

This CDR3 is CASSPGIGPTGELFF. The CDR3 DNA sequence: TGCGCCAGCAGCCCCGGGATCGGGCCCACCGGGGAGCTGTTTTTT. The rearrangement joins TRBV5-1 to TRBJ2-2, with D possibly matching TRBD2 (5 bases). The CDR3 is 15 amino acids. The germline CDR1 and CDR2 sequences are SGHRS and YFSETQ. V was clipped by 4 bases and J by 4 bases, with 14 bases between them.

The chain is built from TRBV7-9 and TRBJ1-2; D gene unclear. CDR1 is SEHNR and CDR2 is FQNEAQ in the germline V gene (reference sequence). This CDR3 is built from 13 residues. V dropped 3 bases and J dropped 6 bases, with 11 bases sitting between them. As DNA, the CDR3 is TGTGCCAGCAGCTTGGAGGGAGTGGATGGCTACACCTTC. Residues: CASSLEGVDGYTF.

The chain combines TRBV5-1 with TRBJ2-2, with TRBD1 matching 9 bases. The CDR3 contains 15 residues. With V trimmed by 3 bases and J by 6 bases, 6 bases remained unmatched. CDR1 is SGHRS and CDR2 is YFSETQ in the germline V gene. The DNA of the CDR3 is TGCGCCAGCAGCTCGGACAGGGGAGGGGCCGGGGAGCTGTTTTTT. Amino acid sequence: CASSSDRGGAGELFF.

CDR3 bases: TGTGCCAGCAGCCAAGATGCCCGGGGGACTGAAGCTTTCTTT. Translating it yields CASSQDARGTEAFF. The chain employs TRBV4-2 and TRBJ1-1; D is perhaps TRBD1 (5 bases). This CDR3 has 14 residues. Germline CDR1 and CDR2: LGHNA and YNFKEQ. Trimming removed 0 bases from V and 5 bases from J, with 10 bases in between.

As concerns this clone: One junction end does not reproduce the germline sequence, and a read error may be involved. J is TRBJ1-1 and V is TRBV2, with 9 positions matching TRBD1. CDR1 is SNHLY and CDR2 is FYNNEI in the germline V gene. This CDR3 contains 12 residues. The CDR3 spells CACRTGDTEAFF. The CDR3 DNA sequence: TGTGCCTGCAGGACAGGGGACACTGAAGCTTTCTTT.

Here the CDR3 DNA reads TGCGCCAGCAGCTTCACAGGGAATCGCGGCTACACCTTC. Its translation: CASSFTGNRGYTF. This chain connects TRBV5-1 to TRBJ1-2, with a tentative D call TRBD1 (6 bases). The CDR3 contains 13 residues. The germline V gene encodes CDR1 SGHRS and CDR2 YFSETQ. Between the trimmed V and J ends, which lost 2 bases and 8 bases, there was a span of 13 bases.

The chain joins TRBV9 to TRBJ2-5; 7 bases map to TRBD2. V was clipped by 4 bases and J by 5 bases; unmatched bases: 14. Germline values: CDR1 SGDLS, CDR2 YYNGEE. The CDR3 totals 16 residues. This chain's CDR3 is CASSPTGGSVQETQYF. The CDR3 nucleotides are TGTGCCAGCAGCCCCACCGGGGGGAGCGTTCAGGAGACCCAGTACTTC.

The J gene is TRBJ2-5, the V gene TRBV23-1; D is undetermined. TRBV23-1 is an ORF; its function is uncertain. Trimming took 3 bases from V and 7 from J, leaving 21 bases between them. This CDR3 region has 16 residues. DNA of the CDR3: TGCGCCAGCAGTCAGAGTGGCGCTCTCAGTGGAGTGACCCAGTACTTC. It yields the protein CASSQSGALSGVTQYF.

CDR3 nucleotides: TGTGCCAGCAGTGAAGACCAGGGCGGCTACACCTTC. It translates to CASSEDQGGYTF. The genes are TRBV2 and TRBJ1-2; possible D gene TRBD1, 5 bases. Germline-derived CDR1 and CDR2 are SNHLY and FYNNEI. With 1 base removed from V and 8 bases from J, the gap between germline ends came to 8 bases. This CDR3 contains 12 residues.

The rearrangement uses TRBV10-3 and TRBJ2-1; 12 positions match TRBD1. Germline lookup yields CDR1 ENHRY and CDR2 SYGVKD. Germline trimming cut 8 bases from V and 10 bases from J; bases unmatched to any gene: 12. There are 15 residues in the CDR3. The CDR3 bases are TGTGCCATCGGTGGGGGACAGGGGGCATCAGGAGAGCAGTTCTTC. Protein: CAIGGGQGASGEQFF.

The rearrangement joins TRBV5-4 to TRBJ2-1, with 14 bases lining up with TRBD2. The junction had 16 bases not matched to a gene; V was cut back by 7 bases and J by 7 bases. Germline CDR1 SGHNT, CDR2 YYREEE (reference sequence). The CDR3 has 18 residues. For the CDR3, the DNA is TGTGCCAGCGAAAAGAGACTAGCGGGGGGGCCGGTGAGAAATGAGCAGTTCTTC. Protein sequence: CASEKRLAGGPVRNEQFF.

The chain links TRBV5-1 to TRBJ1-1; D remains ambiguous. The CDR3 is made up of 16 amino acids. V was cut by 0 bases and J by 0 bases, with 12 bases left in between. Germline V gene data show CDR1 as SGHRS and CDR2 as YFSETQ. CDR3 sequence reads: CASSLGPRVMNTEAFF. Here the CDR3 DNA reads TGCGCCAGCAGCTTGGGGCCACGGGTTATGAACACTGAAGCTTTCTTT.

The rearrangement uses TRBV7-6 and TRBJ1-3, with D possibly being TRBD1 (5 bases). The germline V gene has CDR1 SGHVS and CDR2 FNYEAQ. This CDR3 has 15 residues. Trimming pared 5 bases from V and 0 bases from J, leaving 11 bases between. The CDR3 bases are TGTGCCAGCAGCACCCAGGGCCGCTCTGGAAACACCATATATTTT. It encodes CASSTQGRSGNTIYF.

The V gene is TRBV7-2, the J gene TRBJ1-5; D might be TRBD1 (6 bases). The V gene's germline CDR1 is SGHTA and CDR2 FQGNSA. V shed 5 bases and J shed 6 bases, with 20 bases lying between them. CDR3 length: 16 residues. This CDR3 reads CASSSIAGAVSQPQHF. CDR3 in DNA: TGTGCCAGCAGCAGCATCGCGGGGGCGGTTAGTCAGCCCCAGCATTTT. The variable domain in full, completed from reference TRBV7-2 and TRBJ1-5, reads GAGVSQSPSNKVTEKGKDVELRCDPISGHTALYWYRQSLGQGLEFLIYFQGNSAPDKSGLPSDRFSAERTGGSVSTLTIQRTQQEDSAVYLCASSSIAGAVSQPQHFGDGTRLSIL.

The rearrangement joins TRBV27 to TRBJ2-5; TRBD2 matches at 10 bases. Losses at the gene ends were 2 bases for V and 4 bases for J; bases not matched to a gene: 7. The germline gives CDR1 MNHEY, CDR2 SMNVEV (reference sequence). The CDR3 loop spans 16 amino acids. CDR3 residues: CASSLGPSGGGETQYF. The CDR3, as DNA: TGTGCCAGCAGTTTAGGTCCTAGCGGGGGAGGAGAGACCCAGTACTTC.

This rearrangement joins TRBV6-5 to TRBJ2-1; 7 positions agree with TRBD1. This CDR3 region has 13 residues. The ends lost 6 bases at V and 9 bases at J; junction bases unmatched: 8. Per the germline V gene, CDR1 is MNHEY and CDR2 is SVGAGI. The CDR3 region has the DNA TGTGCCAGCAGGGACAGCCCAGGGGGTGAGCAGTTCTTC. Amino acids: CASRDSPGGEQFF.

This chain uses TRBV3-1 (or the pseudogene TRBV3-2) with TRBJ2-5, with 10 bases matching TRBD2. This CDR3 is 15 amino acids long. V lost 5 bases, J lost 2 bases, and 5 bases stayed unmatched. Germline assignment: CDR1 LGHDT and CDR2 YNNKEL (reference sequence). The CDR3 loop is CASSLAGGTQETQYF. The DNA of the CDR3 is TGTGCCAGCAGCTTAGCGGGGGGCACACAAGAGACCCAGTACTTC.